Listed here are 29 T cell receptor beta chains from one sample, sequenced in a study of blood T cell repertoires in COVID-19. Repertoires were generated with immunoSEQ multiplex PCR, while TCRdb's copy carries only in-frame clones and drops some. The sample lists about 370,000 clones; 70% to 90% were seen once. The source material was peripheral blood. The receptors were gathered from a woman aged 30 to 39 with COVID-19, enrolled during active disease.

This rearrangement joins TRBV11-3 to TRBJ2-7; 10 nucleotides line up with TRBD2. The CDR3 length is 19 residues. V lost 3 bases and J lost 2; bases outside the gene matches: 16. Germline assignment: CDR1 SGHNT and CDR2 YENEEA. The CDR3 is CASSFLLAGVGSSTYEQYV. CDR3 bases: TGTGCCAGCAGCTTCCTCCTAGCGGGAGTTGGGTCATCTACCTACGAGCAGTACGTC.

J is TRBJ2-1 and V is TRBV19; 12 positions agree with TRBD1. Germline V gives CDR1 LNHDA, CDR2 SQIVND (reference sequence). The CDR3 runs 18 residues. The trim removed 6 bases at V and 5 bases at J, leaving 14 bases unmatched. The CDR3 protein is CASRPGQGARGVNNEQFF. The DNA for the CDR3 is TGTGCCAGTAGGCCGGGACAGGGGGCGCGGGGGGTAAACAATGAGCAGTTCTTC.

This rearrangement joins TRBV10-3 to TRBJ2-2, with D possibly TRBD1 on 6 matching bases. CDR1 ENHRY and CDR2 SYGVKD come from the germline V gene. This CDR3 region has 15 residues. V lost 3 bases to trimming and J lost 6 bases, with 14 bases between them. The CDR3 DNA sequence: TGTGCCATCAGTGACACAGGGAAGGGGTCCGGGGAGCTGTTTTTT. It specifies CAISDTGKGSGELFF.

The chain links TRBV10-3 to TRBJ2-5, with D perhaps TRBD2 (5 bases). CDR1 is ENHRY and CDR2 is SYGVKD in the germline V gene. There are 13 residues in the CDR3. V gave up 7 bases and J gave up 2 bases, with 11 bases separating them. The CDR3 DNA sequence: TGTGCCATCAAGGGCGGGTCACAAGAGACCCAGTACTTC. Protein product: CAIKGGSQETQYF.

The chain links TRBV4-3 to TRBJ2-3; maybe TRBD1 (6 bases). V was clipped by 0 bases and J by 1 base, with 14 bases between them. CDR3 length: 17 amino acids. The germline gives CDR1 LGHNA, CDR2 YSLEER. In DNA, the CDR3 is TGCGCCAGCAGCCAAGATCTACCAGGGGTCCGCACAGATACGCAGTATTTT. It is translated as CASSQDLPGVRTDTQYF.

J is TRBJ2-1 and V is TRBV14; 12 bases align to TRBD2. The germline V gene encodes CDR1 SGHDN and CDR2 FVKESK. J gave up 3 bases and V 8 bases, and 11 bases lay outside the gene matches. CDR3 length: 17 residues. CDR3 residues: CASRSNGLAGLYNEQFF. CDR3 bases: TGTGCCAGCCGCTCGAACGGACTAGCGGGACTCTACAATGAGCAGTTCTTC.

V usage is TRBV4-1 and J usage is TRBJ2-3, with TRBD2 matching over 8 bases. The CDR3 runs 18 residues. CDR1 MGHRA and CDR2 YSYEKL come from the germline V gene. With 3 bases clipped from V and 0 bases from J, the junction kept 11 bases outside the gene matches. CDR3 bases: TGCGCCAGCAGCCACGGACGGGCCCGGGGGGGGAGCACAGATACGCAGTATTTT. Its protein product is CASSHGRARGGSTDTQYF.

CDR3 DNA: TGTGCCAGCACCAGCTGGTCGGGAATGAACACTGAAGCTTTCTTT. It is translated as CASTSWSGMNTEAFF. The rearrangement uses TRBV6-5 and TRBJ1-1; D is uncertain. This CDR3 comprises 15 residues. CDR1 and CDR2 (germline): MNHEY, SVGAGI. Trimming pared 7 bases from V and 0 bases from J, leaving 15 bases between.

The chain combines TRBV5-6 with TRBJ2-2, with D perhaps TRBD1 (6 bases). The CDR3 sequence is 16 residues long. The V end was cut by 7 bases, the J end by 1 base, with 17 bases between. Germline V gene data show CDR1 as SGHDT and CDR2 as YYEEEE. In DNA form, the CDR3 reads TGTGCCAGCGTTTTTTACGGACAGCAGAACACCGGGGAGCTGTTTTTT. It is translated as CASVFYGQQNTGELFF.

In DNA, the CDR3 is TGTGCCAGCAGCTCTCGAGGGTCTGGAAACACCATATATTTT. Amino acids: CASSSRGSGNTIYF. The V call is TRBV3-1 (or the pseudogene TRBV3-2), the J call TRBJ1-3, with D hard to call. This CDR3 has 14 amino acids. The V gene's germline CDR1 is LGHDT and CDR2 YNNKEL (reference sequence). V was cut by 5 bases and J by 1 base, with 9 bases left in between.

In its sample, this clone was seen a few times. This chain joins TRBV10-1 and TRBJ2-7; 9 bases match TRBD1. The germline gives CDR1 WNHNN, CDR2 SYGVQD (reference sequence). The CDR3 sequence is 13 residues long. V gave up 11 bases and J gave up 5 bases; unmatched junction bases: 10. The CDR3 protein is CADGQGSRDEQYF. Written as DNA, the CDR3 is TGCGCCGACGGACAGGGGTCTCGCGACGAGCAGTACTTC.

CDR3: CASSPQATNTEAFF. Written as DNA, the CDR3 is TGCGCCAGCAGCCCACAGGCCACGAACACTGAAGCTTTCTTT. The chain recombines TRBV4-3 with TRBJ1-1, with D tentatively TRBD1 (5 bases). Deletions cut 4 bases from V and 1 base from J, with 10 bases between. Per germline, CDR1 LGHNA and CDR2 YSLEER. The CDR3 consists of 14 residues.

As regards this clone: The junction differs from germline at one of its ends, possibly a read error. V and J are TRBV7-9 and TRBJ2-7, with D perhaps matching TRBD1 (6 bases). Germline loops: CDR1 SEHNR, CDR2 FQNEAQ (reference sequence). This CDR3 comprises 12 residues. The chain's CDR3 is CASSLAARDTHF. The DNA of the CDR3 is TGTGCCAGCAGCTTAGCGGCCCGGGACACTCACTTC.

This rearrangement joins TRBV10-3 to TRBJ2-2, with 7 bases matching TRBD1. The CDR3 length is 14 residues. Germline CDR1 is ENHRY and CDR2 is SYGVKD. J gave up 1 base and V 8 bases, and 4 bases lay outside the gene matches. CDR3 loop: CAILGDRNTGELFF. DNA of the CDR3: TGTGCCATCCTGGGGGACAGGAACACCGGGGAGCTGTTTTTT.

This chain uses TRBV28 with TRBJ2-1; possible D gene TRBD1, 6 bases. The ends were cut back, 3 bases at V and 5 bases at J, with 17 bases in the middle. This CDR3 spans 16 amino acids. Germline CDR1 and CDR2: MDHEN and SYDVKM. This CDR3 is CASSFPGEHSNNEQFF. The CDR3 DNA reads as TGTGCCAGCAGTTTCCCAGGGGAACATTCTAACAATGAGCAGTTCTTC.

V is TRBV4-2 and J is TRBJ2-7; a weak D match, TRBD2 (6 bases). V gave up 0 bases and J gave up 5 bases, with 23 bases separating them. This CDR3 region has 18 residues. Germline V CDR1 and CDR2: LGHNA, YNFKEQ. The CDR3 loop is CASSQERGVIYGGNEQYF. For the CDR3, the DNA is TGTGCCAGCAGCCAAGAAAGGGGTGTGATCTACGGGGGTAACGAGCAGTACTTC.

CDR3 protein: CASSQDFFSGRNTIYF. The CDR3 DNA reads as TGTGCCAGCAGCCAAGACTTCTTCAGTGGTAGAAACACCATATATTTT. The V call is TRBV14, the J call TRBJ1-3, with D unclear. Germline-derived CDR1 and CDR2 are SGHDN and FVKESK. The CDR3 has 16 amino acids. V lost 0 bases and J 5 bases, leaving 14 bases between the germline ends.

In its sample, this clone was seen a few times. The V gene is TRBV6-5, the J gene TRBJ2-2; no firm D call. CDR1 MNHEY and CDR2 SVGAGI come from the germline V gene. V was trimmed by 2 bases and J by 7 bases, leaving 8 bases between them. This CDR3 is 13 amino acids long. CDR3 amino acids: CASSYDFYGELFF. In DNA form, the CDR3 reads TGTGCCAGCAGTTACGACTTTTACGGGGAGCTGTTTTTT.

The rearrangement uses TRBV27 and TRBJ1-2, with D perhaps TRBD1 (5 bases). The germline gives CDR1 MNHEY, CDR2 SMNVEV (reference sequence). Trimming took 5 bases from V and 8 from J, leaving 30 bases between them. CDR3 size: 18 residues. The CDR3 DNA is TGTGCCAGCAGTGCCTCCGCAGGGTCGGCCAAGGTGAGATTGGGCTACACCTTC. Its protein product is CASSASAGSAKVRLGYTF.

V and J are TRBV19 and TRBJ2-3; D is unresolved. This CDR3 has 15 residues. CDR1 and CDR2 (germline): LNHDA, SQIVND (reference sequence). Trimming shortened V by 3 bases and J by 0 bases, and 10 bases separated the two germline ends. CDR3 in amino acids: CASSIGGPSTDTQYF. The CDR3 region has the DNA TGTGCCAGTAGTATCGGCGGCCCTAGCACAGATACGCAGTATTTT.

This chain joins TRBV29-1 and TRBJ2-1; D is ambiguous. The length of the CDR3 is 12 residues. Germline V gene sequence: CDR1 SQVTM, CDR2 ANQGSEA. The V gene lost 2 bases and the J gene lost 5 bases, with 7 bases spanning the gap. CDR3 amino acids: CSVEPFDNEQFF. Written as DNA, the CDR3 is TGCAGCGTTGAACCGTTCGACAATGAGCAGTTCTTC.

The chain couples TRBV6-6 to TRBJ2-1; 8 bases map to TRBD2. J gave up 2 bases and V 5 bases, and 11 bases lay outside the gene matches. CDR3 length: 17 amino acids. The V gene's germline CDR1 is MNHNY and CDR2 SVGAGI (reference sequence). The CDR3 nucleotides read TGTGCCAGCAGTAGATTGATACGGGGGGGTCCCTACAATGAGCAGTTCTTC. Encoded protein: CASSRLIRGGPYNEQFF.

CDR3 in DNA: TGTGCCAGCAGGGACGATCGGGGGGTCCAAGAGACCCAGTACTTC. It codes for CASRDDRGVQETQYF. The chain combines TRBV28 with TRBJ2-5; 7 nucleotides agree with TRBD2. Germline V CDR1 and CDR2: MDHEN, SYDVKM. The CDR3 runs to 15 residues. J gave up 1 base and V 6 bases, and 8 bases lay outside the gene matches.

The CDR3 DNA is TGTGCCAGCCAACTCCCTAACAATGAGCAGTTCTTC. Amino acid sequence: CASQLPNNEQFF. J is TRBJ2-1 and V is TRBV6-5; D not certain. The CDR3 extends over 12 amino acids. Germline V gene sequence: CDR1 MNHEY, CDR2 SVGAGI. Between the trimmed V and J ends, which lost 8 bases and 5 bases, there was a span of 10 bases.

CDR3 sequence reads: CASRDRGLTEAFF. The CDR3 nucleotides read TGTGCCAGCAGGGACAGGGGGCTAACTGAAGCTTTCTTT. J is TRBJ1-1 and V is TRBV6-5; TRBD1 agrees at 11 bases. Germline V CDR1 and CDR2: MNHEY, SVGAGI. V trimming: 6 bases; J trimming: 5 bases; junction bases outside the gene matches: 2. The length of the CDR3 is 13 residues.

This clone was observed a few times. The CDR3 spells CASSLEVDAEAFF. The CDR3 nucleotides read TGTGCCAGCAGCCTGGAGGTTGACGCTGAAGCTTTCTTT. The chain couples TRBV28 to TRBJ1-1; D ambiguous. The germline CDR1 and CDR2 sequences are MDHEN and SYDVKM. Trimming took 6 bases from V and 6 from J, leaving 14 bases between them. The CDR3 is made up of 13 amino acids.

This chain links TRBV18 with TRBJ2-1; D is perhaps TRBD2 (5 bases). This CDR3 region has 12 residues. The V gene's germline CDR1 is KGHSH and CDR2 LQKENI. V lost 5 bases and J 9 bases, leaving 11 bases between the germline ends. CDR3 DNA: TGTGCCAGCTCAGCCGGGAACTTTGAGCAGTTCTTC. Its protein is CASSAGNFEQFF.

This chain links TRBV13 with TRBJ2-7, with 7 bases identical to TRBD1. Germline V gene data show CDR1 as PRHDT and CDR2 as FYEKMQ (reference sequence). J was trimmed by 6 bases and V by 5 bases; bases with no gene match: 7. The CDR3 has 13 amino acids. CDR3 sequence: CASSPPDRAEQYV. Here the CDR3 DNA reads TGTGCCAGCAGCCCTCCCGACAGGGCCGAGCAGTACGTC.

The genes are TRBV14 and TRBJ1-2, with 11 positions matching TRBD1. The trim removed 4 bases at V and 0 bases at J, leaving 10 bases unmatched. This CDR3 region has 18 residues. CDR1 and CDR2 (germline): SGHDN, FVKESK. This CDR3 reads CASSPTTRDRGTNYGYTF. Here the CDR3 DNA reads TGTGCCAGCAGCCCCACGACCCGGGACAGGGGGACTAACTATGGCTACACCTTC.